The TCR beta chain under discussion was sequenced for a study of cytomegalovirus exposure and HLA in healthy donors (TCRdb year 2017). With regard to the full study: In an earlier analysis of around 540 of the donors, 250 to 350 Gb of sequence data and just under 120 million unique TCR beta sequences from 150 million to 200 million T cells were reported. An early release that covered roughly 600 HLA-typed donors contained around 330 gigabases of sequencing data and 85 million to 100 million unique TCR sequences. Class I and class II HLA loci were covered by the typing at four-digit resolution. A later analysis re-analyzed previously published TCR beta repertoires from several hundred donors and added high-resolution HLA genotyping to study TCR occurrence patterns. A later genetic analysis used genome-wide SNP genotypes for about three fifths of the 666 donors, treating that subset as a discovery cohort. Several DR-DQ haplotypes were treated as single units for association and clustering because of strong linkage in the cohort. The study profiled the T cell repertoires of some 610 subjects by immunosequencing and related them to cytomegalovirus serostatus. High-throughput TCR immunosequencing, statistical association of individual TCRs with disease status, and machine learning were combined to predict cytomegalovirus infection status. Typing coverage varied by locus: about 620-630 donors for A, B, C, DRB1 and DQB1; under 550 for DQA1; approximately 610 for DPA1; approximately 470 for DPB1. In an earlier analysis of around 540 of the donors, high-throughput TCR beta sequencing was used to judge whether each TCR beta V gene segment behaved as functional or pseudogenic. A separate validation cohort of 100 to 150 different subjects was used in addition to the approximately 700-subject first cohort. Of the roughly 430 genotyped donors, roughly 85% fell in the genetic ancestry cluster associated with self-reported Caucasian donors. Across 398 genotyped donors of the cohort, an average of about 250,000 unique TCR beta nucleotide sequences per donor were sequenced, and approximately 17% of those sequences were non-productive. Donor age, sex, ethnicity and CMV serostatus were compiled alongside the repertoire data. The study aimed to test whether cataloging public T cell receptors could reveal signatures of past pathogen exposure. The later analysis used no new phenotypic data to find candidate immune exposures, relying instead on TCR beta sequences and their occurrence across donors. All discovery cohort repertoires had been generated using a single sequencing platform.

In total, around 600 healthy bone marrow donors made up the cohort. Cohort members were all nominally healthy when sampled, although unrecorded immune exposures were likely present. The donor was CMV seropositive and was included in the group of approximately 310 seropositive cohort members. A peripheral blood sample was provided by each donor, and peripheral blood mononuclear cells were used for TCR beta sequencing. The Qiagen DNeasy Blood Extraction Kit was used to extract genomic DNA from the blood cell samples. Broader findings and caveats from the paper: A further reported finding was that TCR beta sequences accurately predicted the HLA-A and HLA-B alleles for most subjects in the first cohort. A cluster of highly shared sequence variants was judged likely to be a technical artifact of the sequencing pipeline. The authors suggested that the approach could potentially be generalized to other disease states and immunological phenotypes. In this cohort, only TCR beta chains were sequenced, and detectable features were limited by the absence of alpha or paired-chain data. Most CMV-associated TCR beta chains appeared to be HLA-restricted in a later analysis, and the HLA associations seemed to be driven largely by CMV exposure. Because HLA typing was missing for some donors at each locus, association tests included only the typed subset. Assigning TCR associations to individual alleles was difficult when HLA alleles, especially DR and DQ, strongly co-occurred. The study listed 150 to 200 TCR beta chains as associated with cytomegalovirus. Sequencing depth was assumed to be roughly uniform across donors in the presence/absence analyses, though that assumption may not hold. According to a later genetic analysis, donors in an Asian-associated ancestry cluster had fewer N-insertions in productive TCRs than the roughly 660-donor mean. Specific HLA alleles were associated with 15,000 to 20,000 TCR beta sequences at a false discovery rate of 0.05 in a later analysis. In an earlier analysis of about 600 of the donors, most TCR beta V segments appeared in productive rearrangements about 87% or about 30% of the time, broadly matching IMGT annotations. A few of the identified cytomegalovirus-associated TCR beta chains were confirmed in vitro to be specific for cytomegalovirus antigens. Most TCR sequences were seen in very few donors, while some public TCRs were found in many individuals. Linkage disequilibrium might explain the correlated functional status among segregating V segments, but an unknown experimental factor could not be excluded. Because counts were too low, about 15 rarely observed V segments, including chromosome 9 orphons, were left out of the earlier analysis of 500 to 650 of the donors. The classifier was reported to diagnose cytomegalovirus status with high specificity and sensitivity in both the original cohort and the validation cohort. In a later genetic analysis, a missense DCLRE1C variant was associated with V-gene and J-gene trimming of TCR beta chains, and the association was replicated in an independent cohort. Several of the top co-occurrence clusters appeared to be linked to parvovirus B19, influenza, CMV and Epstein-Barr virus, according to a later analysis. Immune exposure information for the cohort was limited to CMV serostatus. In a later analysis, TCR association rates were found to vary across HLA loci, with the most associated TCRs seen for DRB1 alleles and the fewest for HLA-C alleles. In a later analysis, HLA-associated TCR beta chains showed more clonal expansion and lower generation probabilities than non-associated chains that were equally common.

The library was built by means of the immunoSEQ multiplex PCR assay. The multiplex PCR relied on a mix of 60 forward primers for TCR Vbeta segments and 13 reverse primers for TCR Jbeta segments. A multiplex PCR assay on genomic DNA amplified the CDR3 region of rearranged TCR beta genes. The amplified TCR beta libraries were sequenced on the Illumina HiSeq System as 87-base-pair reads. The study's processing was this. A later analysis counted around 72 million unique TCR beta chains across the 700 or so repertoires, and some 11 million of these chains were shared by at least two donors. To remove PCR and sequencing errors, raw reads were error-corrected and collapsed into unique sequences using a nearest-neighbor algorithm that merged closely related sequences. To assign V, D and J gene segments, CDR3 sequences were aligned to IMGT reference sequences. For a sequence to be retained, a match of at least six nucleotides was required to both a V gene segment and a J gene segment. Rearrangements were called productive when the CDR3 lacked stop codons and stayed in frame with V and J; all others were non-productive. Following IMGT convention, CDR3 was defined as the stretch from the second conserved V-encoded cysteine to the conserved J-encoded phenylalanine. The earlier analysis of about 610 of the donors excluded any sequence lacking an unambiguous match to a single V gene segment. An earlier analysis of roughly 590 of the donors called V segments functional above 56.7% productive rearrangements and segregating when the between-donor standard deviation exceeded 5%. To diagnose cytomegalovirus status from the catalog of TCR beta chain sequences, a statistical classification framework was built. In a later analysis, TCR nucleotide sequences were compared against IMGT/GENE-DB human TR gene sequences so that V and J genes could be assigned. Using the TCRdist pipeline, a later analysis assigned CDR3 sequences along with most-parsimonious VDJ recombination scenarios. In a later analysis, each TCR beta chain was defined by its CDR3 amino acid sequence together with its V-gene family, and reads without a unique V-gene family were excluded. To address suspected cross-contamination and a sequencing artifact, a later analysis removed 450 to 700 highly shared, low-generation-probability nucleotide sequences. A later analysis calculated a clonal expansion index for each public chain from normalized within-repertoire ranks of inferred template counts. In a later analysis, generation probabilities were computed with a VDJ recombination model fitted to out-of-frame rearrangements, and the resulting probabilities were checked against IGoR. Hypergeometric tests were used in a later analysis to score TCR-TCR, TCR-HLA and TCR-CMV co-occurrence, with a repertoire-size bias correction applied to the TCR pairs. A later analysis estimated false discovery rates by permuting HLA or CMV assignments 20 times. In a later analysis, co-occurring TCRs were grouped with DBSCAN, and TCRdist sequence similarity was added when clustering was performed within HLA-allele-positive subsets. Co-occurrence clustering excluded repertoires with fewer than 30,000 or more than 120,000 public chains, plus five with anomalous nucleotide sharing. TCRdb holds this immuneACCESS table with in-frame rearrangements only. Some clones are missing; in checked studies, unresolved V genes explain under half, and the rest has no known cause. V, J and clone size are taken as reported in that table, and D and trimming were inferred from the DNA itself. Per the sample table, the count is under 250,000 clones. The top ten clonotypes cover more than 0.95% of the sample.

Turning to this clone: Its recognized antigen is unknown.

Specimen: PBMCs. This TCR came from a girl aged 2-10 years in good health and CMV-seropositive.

The DNA sequence is as follows: TGTGCCAGCAGCTTGACAGGGACACTCTACGAGCAGTACTTC. This is translated as CASSLTGTLYEQYF. The chain is assembled from TRBV5-5 and TRBJ2-7, and TRBD1 may be the D gene, going by 6 matching bases. The junction carries 11 bases between V and J, which are trimmed by 1 base and 3 bases respectively. The CDR3 runs 14 residues from the cysteine to the phenylalanine. This entry keeps only the CDR3 DNA: 42 bases, framed from base 1. According to the germline V gene (reference sequence), CDR1 reads SGHKS and CDR2 reads YYEKEE.